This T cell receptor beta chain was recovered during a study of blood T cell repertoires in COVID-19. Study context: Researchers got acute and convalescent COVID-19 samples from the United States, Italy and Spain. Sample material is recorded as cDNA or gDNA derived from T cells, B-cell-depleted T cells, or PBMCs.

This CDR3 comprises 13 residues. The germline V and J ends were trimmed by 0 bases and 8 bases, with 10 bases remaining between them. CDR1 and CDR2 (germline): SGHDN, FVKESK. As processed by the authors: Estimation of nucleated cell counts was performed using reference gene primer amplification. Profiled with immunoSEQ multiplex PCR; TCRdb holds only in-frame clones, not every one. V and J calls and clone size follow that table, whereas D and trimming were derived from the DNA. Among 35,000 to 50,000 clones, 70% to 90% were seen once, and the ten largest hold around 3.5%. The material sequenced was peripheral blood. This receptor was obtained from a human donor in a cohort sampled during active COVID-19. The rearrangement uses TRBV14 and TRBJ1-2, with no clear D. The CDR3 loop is CASSQDSGLGYTF. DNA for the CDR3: TGTGCCAGCAGCCAAGATTCGGGTTTGGGCTACACCTTC.